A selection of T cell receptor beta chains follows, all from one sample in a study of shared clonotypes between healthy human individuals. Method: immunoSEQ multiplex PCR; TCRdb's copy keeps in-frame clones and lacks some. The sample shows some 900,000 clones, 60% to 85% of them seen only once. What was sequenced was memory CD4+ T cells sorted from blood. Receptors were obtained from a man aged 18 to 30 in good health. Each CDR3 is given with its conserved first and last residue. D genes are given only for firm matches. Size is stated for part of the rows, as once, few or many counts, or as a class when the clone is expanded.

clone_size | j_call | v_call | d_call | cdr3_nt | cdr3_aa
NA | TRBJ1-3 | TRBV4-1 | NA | TGCGCCAGCAGCCAATCGACTGGGGCTGGAAACACCATATATTTT | CASSQSTGAGNTIYF
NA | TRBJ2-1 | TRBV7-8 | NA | TGTGCCAGTTCCCAGGCCGTGGCGGGCACCTCCAATGAGCAGTTCTTC | CASSQAVAGTSNEQFF
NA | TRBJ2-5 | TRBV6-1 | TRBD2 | TGTGCCTTCGGACTAGCCCAAGAGACCCAGTACTTC | CAFGLAQETQYF
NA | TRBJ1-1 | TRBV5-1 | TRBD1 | TGCGCCAGCAGCTCGACAGGGTTGAACACTGAAGCTTTCTTT | CASSSTGLNTEAFF
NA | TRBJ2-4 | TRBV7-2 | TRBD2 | TGTGCCAGCACCCTAGCGGGAGGTTATAAAAACATTCAGTACTTC | CASTLAGGYKNIQYF
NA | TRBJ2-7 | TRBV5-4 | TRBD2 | TGTGCCAGCAGCTTCGGACTAGCGGCCTACGAGCAGTACTTC | CASSFGLAAYEQYF
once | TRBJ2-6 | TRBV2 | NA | TGTGCCAGCACGGGCTCTGGGGCCAACGTCCTGACTTTC | CASTGSGANVLTF
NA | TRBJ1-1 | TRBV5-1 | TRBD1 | TGCGCCAGCAGCCTCGCACCCGGGACAGGGGACACTGAAGCTTTCTTT | CASSLAPGTGDTEAFF
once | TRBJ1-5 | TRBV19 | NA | TGTGCCAGTAGTATCCTTGGCAATCAGCCCCAGCATTTT | CASSILGNQPQHF
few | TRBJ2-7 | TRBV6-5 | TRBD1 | TGTGCCAGCAGTCGGGACAGGGGGCACGAGCAGTACTTC | CASSRDRGHEQYF
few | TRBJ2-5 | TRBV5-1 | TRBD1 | TGCGCCAGCAGCCAGTTTGGGGACAGAGGAGAGACCCAGTACTTC | CASSQFGDRGETQYF
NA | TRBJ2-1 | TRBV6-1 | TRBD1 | TGTGCCAGCAGGGGACAGGGGGTTATCAATGAGCAGTTCTTC | CASRGQGVINEQFF
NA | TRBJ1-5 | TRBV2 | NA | TGTGCCAGCCAACAGGGAAGTCAGCCCCAGCATTTT | CASQQGSQPQHF
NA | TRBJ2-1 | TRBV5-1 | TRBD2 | TGCGCCAGCAGCCAGACTAGCGGAGGTGGACAACATGAGCAGTTCTTC | CASSQTSGGGQHEQFF
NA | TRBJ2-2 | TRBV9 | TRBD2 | TGTGCCAGCAGGGGACTAGCGGGAGCCGGGGAGCTGTTTTTT | CASRGLAGAGELFF
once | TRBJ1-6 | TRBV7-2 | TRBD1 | TGTGCCAGCAGCTTAGTAAACGGACAGGGTCGGTCACCCCTCCACTTT | CASSLVNGQGRSPLHF
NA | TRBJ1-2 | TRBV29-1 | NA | TGCAGCGTTGAAGATCGAGGTCCCGTCGGCGGCTACACCTTC | CSVEDRGPVGGYTF
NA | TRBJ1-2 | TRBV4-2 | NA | TGTGCCAGCAGCCAAGATCGTTACTACTACACCTTC | CASSQDRYYYTF
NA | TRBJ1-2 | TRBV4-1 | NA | TGCGCCAGCAGCCAAGATCACAACTATGGCTACACCTTC | CASSQDHNYGYTF
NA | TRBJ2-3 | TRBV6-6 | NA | TGTGCCAGCAGCGGGGGGCTGGCAGATACGCAGTATTTT | CASSGGLADTQYF
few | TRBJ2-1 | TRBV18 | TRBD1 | TGTGCCAGCTCCGTGGGACAGGCTCCCTACAATGAGCAGTTCTTC | CASSVGQAPYNEQFF
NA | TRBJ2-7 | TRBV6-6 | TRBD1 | TGTGCCAGCACCTACAGGGGAGTATCCGGCTACGAGCAGTACTTC | CASTYRGVSGYEQYF
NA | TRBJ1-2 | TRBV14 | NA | TGTGCCAGCAGCCAAGATTGGTATGGCTACACCTTC | CASSQDWYGYTF
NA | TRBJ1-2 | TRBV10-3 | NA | TGTGCCATCCGCCCGGGGACGTATGGCTACACCTTC | CAIRPGTYGYTF
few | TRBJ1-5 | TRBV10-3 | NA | TGTGCCACCCACGGGACCATCAATCAGCCCCAGCATTTT | CATHGTINQPQHF
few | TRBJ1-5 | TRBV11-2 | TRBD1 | TGTGCCAGCAGCTTAGGCAGGGGGACGTACCAGCCCCAGCATTTT | CASSLGRGTYQPQHF
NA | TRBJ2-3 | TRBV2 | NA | TGTGCCAGCAGTACCACAGATACGCAGTATTTT | CASSTTDTQYF
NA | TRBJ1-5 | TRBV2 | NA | TGTGCCAGCAGTGTCGGCGTCGATCAGCCCCAGCATTTT | CASSVGVDQPQHF
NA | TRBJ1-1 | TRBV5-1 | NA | TGCGCCAGCAGCTTGGGGACAGAGAACACTGAAGCTTTCTTT | CASSLGTENTEAFF
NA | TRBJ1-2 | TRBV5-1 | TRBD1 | TGCGCCAGCAGCTCGGGACAGGTTAACTATGGCTACACCTTC | CASSSGQVNYGYTF
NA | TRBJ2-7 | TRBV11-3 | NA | TGTGCCAGCAGCTTGGTCAGCGGCGAGCAGTACTTC | CASSLVSGEQYF
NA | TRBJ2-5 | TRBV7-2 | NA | TGTGCCAGCAGCTTAACAGCGGTCCAGTACTTC | CASSLTAVQYF
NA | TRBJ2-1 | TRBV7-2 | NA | TGTGCCAGCAGCTACCAACAGGGCAATGAGCAGTTCTTC | CASSYQQGNEQFF
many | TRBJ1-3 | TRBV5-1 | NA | TGCGCCAGCAGCTTGGGGAGCGCGGGAGGAAACACCATATATTTT | CASSLGSAGGNTIYF
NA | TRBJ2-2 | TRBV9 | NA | TGTGCCAGCAGCGTAGTTATGGGATTTGGCGGGGAGCTGTTTTTT | CASSVVMGFGGELFF